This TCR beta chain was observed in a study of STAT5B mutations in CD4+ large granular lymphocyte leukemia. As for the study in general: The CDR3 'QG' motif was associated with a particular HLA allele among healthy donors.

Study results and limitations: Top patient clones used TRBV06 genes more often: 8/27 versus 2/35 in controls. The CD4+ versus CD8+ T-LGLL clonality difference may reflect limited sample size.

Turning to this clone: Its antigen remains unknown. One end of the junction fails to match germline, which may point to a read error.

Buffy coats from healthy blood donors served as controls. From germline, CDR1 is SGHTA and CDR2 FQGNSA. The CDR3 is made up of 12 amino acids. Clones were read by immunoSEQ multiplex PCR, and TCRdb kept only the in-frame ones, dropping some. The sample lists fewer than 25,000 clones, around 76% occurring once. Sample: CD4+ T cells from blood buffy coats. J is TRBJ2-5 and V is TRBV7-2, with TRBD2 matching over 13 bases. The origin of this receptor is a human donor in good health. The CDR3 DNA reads TGTGCCAGCAGCTTGGGGGGACTAGCGGGACACTTC. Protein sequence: CASSLGGLAGHF.